Listed below are T cell receptor beta chains from one sample, sequenced in a study of cytomegalovirus exposure and HLA in healthy donors. Clones were sequenced by immunoSEQ multiplex PCR, and TCRdb holds only the in-frame ones, with some missing. The table records fewer than 150,000 clones, under 85% of them present only once. Sequencing was carried out using PBMCs. These receptors all come from a woman aged 45-60 years in good health and CMV-seropositive. Both conserved end residues are part of each CDR3. Fields, in order: J gene, clone size, V gene, D gene, CDR3 protein, CDR3 DNA. D genes are given only for firm matches. Size values are once, few and many counts, or a class for expanded clones, and some rows have none.

>TRBJ2-5|once|TRBV4-2|NA
CASSQEGHPPETQYF
TGTGCCAGCAGCCAAGAGGGACACCCCCCAGAGACCCAGTACTTC
>TRBJ1-5|NA|TRBV30|NA
CAWSEGAVRTQPQHF
TGTGCCTGGAGTGAAGGGGCGGTTCGGACTCAGCCCCAGCATTTT
>TRBJ1-4|few|TRBV18|TRBD1
CASSLDRGSEKLFF
TGTGCCAGCTCACTCGACAGGGGGAGTGAAAAACTGTTTTTT
>TRBJ2-2|few|TRBV12-5|NA
CASGVSVFTGELFF
TGTGCTAGTGGTGTGTCTGTTTTCACCGGGGAGCTGTTTTTT
>TRBJ2-6|NA|TRBV25-1|TRBD2
CVCWEGSGANVLTF
TGTGTGTGCTGGGAGGGCTCTGGGGCCAACGTCCTGACTTTC
>TRBJ2-1|NA|TRBV5-4|NA
CASSSGRYEGEFF
TGTGCCAGCAGCTCTGGAAGGTACGAGGGGGAGTTCTTC
>TRBJ1-6|NA|TRBV5-1|NA
CASSDPGGNSYNSPLHF
TGCGCCAGCAGCGACCCGGGGGGAAACTCCTATAATTCACCCCTCCACTTT
>TRBJ2-6|few|TRBV16|NA
CASSQSVGANVLTF
TGTGCCAGCAGCCAATCTGTAGGGGCCAACGTCCTGACTTTC
>TRBJ1-4|once|TRBV7-9|NA
CASSLARQGYEKLFF
TGTGCCAGCAGCTTAGCGCGTCAGGGTTACGAAAAACTGTTTTTT
>TRBJ2-5|NA|TRBV28|TRBD2
CASSFQLAGGGETQYF
TGTGCCAGCAGTTTTCAACTAGCGGGGGGCGGAGAGACCCAGTACTTC
>TRBJ2-1|few|TRBV7-2|TRBD2
CASSLAPGLAGGYNEQFF
TGTGCCAGCAGCTTAGCACCGGGACTAGCGGGGGGTTACAATGAGCAGTTCTTC
>TRBJ1-5|NA|TRBV21-1|NA
CASSKTIGLYYSNQPQHF
TGTGCCAGCAGCAAAACTATAGGACTATATTATAGCAATCAGCCCCAGCATTTT
>TRBJ2-3|NA|TRBV5-1|NA
CASSLTGYNTDTQYF
TGCGCCAGCAGCTTGACAGGGTACAACACAGATACGCAGTATTTT
>TRBJ2-7|NA|TRBV7-2|NA
CASSRAGRGNEQYF
TGTGCCAGCAGCCGGGCGGGGCGCGGTAATGAGCAGTACTTC
>TRBJ1-1|NA|TRBV27|NA
CASSDWGAPSTEAFF
TGTGCCAGCAGTGATTGGGGCGCCCCATCCACTGAAGCTTTCTTT
>TRBJ1-4|NA|TRBV7-8|NA
CASSSDTGKLFF
TGTGCCAGCAGCTCCGACACCGGAAAACTGTTTTTT
>TRBJ2-1|NA|TRBV20-1|NA
CSAILAWEQFF
TGCAGTGCTATACTAGCATGGGAGCAGTTCTTC
>TRBJ2-2|few|TRBV5-1|NA
CASSPVMDTGELFF
TGCGCCAGCAGCCCGGTTATGGACACCGGGGAGCTGTTTTTT
>TRBJ1-4|few|TRBV11-2|NA
CASSLARGQGTNEKLFF
TGTGCCAGCAGCTTAGCGCGGGGGCAGGGAACTAATGAAAAACTGTTTTTT
>TRBJ2-7|NA|TRBV19|TRBD1
CASSIRQGEQYF
TGTGCCAGTAGTATACGACAGGGCGAGCAGTACTTC
>TRBJ2-7|NA|TRBV18|NA
CASSPTDRNTYEQYF
TGTGCCAGCTCACCCACAGACAGGAACACTTACGAGCAGTACTTC
>TRBJ1-4|NA|TRBV19|TRBD1
CASSTQGANEKLFF
TGTGCCAGTAGTACGCAGGGGGCTAATGAAAAACTGTTTTTT
>TRBJ1-1|NA|TRBV6-6|NA
CASSYSMTNTEAFF
TGTGCCAGCAGTTACTCGATGACTAACACTGAAGCTTTCTTT
>TRBJ2-3|NA|TRBV7-9|TRBD1
CASTTGVSSTDTQYF
TGTGCCAGTACAACAGGGGTTTCCTCCACAGATACGCAGTATTTT
>TRBJ2-1|NA|TRBV5-1|NA
CASSLGGGAQFF
TGCGCCAGCAGCTTGGGGGGGGGCGCCCAGTTCTTC
>TRBJ2-7|NA|TRBV5-4|TRBD2
CASSFEGAGGREQYF
TGTGCCAGCTCCTTTGAGGGAGCGGGGGGGCGGGAGCAGTACTTC
>TRBJ1-2|NA|TRBV21-1|NA
CASSGRTGPGGYTF
TGTGCCAGCAGCGGCCGGACAGGCCCTGGTGGCTACACCTTC
>TRBJ2-7|few|TRBV21-1|NA
CASRISIGRPTYEQYF
TGTGCCAGCAGGATCAGTATCGGGAGGCCTACCTACGAGCAGTACTTC
>TRBJ1-2|few|TRBV18|NA
CASHGGNYGYTF
TGTGCCAGCCATGGGGGGAACTATGGCTACACCTTC
>TRBJ2-5|once|TRBV7-6|TRBD1
CASSSAVQGVPQETQYF
TGTGCCAGCAGCTCGGCAGTCCAGGGGGTACCACAAGAGACCCAGTACTTC
>TRBJ2-2|NA|TRBV2|TRBD1
CASSEGRTPGGPNPNTGELFF
TGTGCCAGCAGTGAGGGTCGTACTCCAGGGGGCCCTAATCCGAACACCGGGGAGCTGTTTTTT
>TRBJ1-1|NA|TRBV5-5|NA
CASSLLSGQLNTEAFF
TGTGCCAGCAGCCTCCTCTCTGGACAATTGAACACTGAAGCTTTCTTT
>TRBJ1-1|NA|TRBV30|TRBD1
CAWSATGTGYTEAFF
TGTGCCTGGAGTGCGACCGGGACAGGGTACACTGAAGCTTTCTTT
>TRBJ2-2|few|TRBV7-9|NA
CASSLAGRIPEELFF
TGTGCCAGCAGCTTAGCGGGGAGAATCCCGGAGGAGCTGTTTTTT
>TRBJ2-5|NA|TRBV5-1|TRBD2
CASSLLAGAGETQYF
TGCGCCAGCAGCTTACTAGCGGGGGCGGGAGAGACCCAGTACTTC
>TRBJ2-7|NA|TRBV9|TRBD1
CASSEVGTGVNEQYF
TGTGCCAGCAGCGAGGTCGGGACAGGGGTCAACGAGCAGTACTTC
>TRBJ1-1|once|TRBV18|NA
CASSPGWAQHAEAFF
TGTGCCAGCTCACCCGGTTGGGCCCAACACGCCGAAGCTTTCTTT
>TRBJ1-1|few|TRBV18|NA
CASSPIGTEAFF
TGTGCCAGCTCACCGATCGGGACTGAAGCTTTCTTT
>TRBJ1-3|NA|TRBV27|TRBD1
CASSFSGQGNRNTIYF
TGTGCCAGCAGTTTCTCGGGACAGGGAAATCGAAACACCATATATTTT
>TRBJ1-5|NA|TRBV18|TRBD1
CASSPDRGWQPQHF
TGTGCCAGCTCACCCGACAGGGGTTGGCAGCCCCAGCATTTT
>TRBJ2-7|NA|TRBV27|NA
CASAMRQSSYEQYF
TGTGCCAGCGCTATGAGGCAGAGCTCCTACGAGCAGTACTTC
>TRBJ2-7|NA|TRBV2|NA
CASRGVRGRWYEQYF
TGTGCCAGCAGGGGGGTCAGGGGCCGTTGGTACGAGCAGTACTTC
>TRBJ2-3|NA|TRBV4-2|TRBD2
CASSPRLAGGSTDTQYF
TGTGCCAGCAGCCCTCGACTAGCGGGGGGGTCTACCGATACGCAGTATTTT
>TRBJ2-2|once|TRBV10-3|TRBD2
CAISATSGVNTGELFF
TGTGCCATCAGTGCGACTAGCGGGGTGAACACCGGGGAGCTGTTTTTT
>TRBJ1-3|NA|TRBV5-1|NA
CASSTSDRGNTIYF
TGCGCCAGCAGCACCTCTGACAGGGGAAACACCATATATTTT
>TRBJ2-2|once|TRBV6-7|NA
CASYHRALNTGELFF
TGTGCCAGCTATCACAGGGCGCTGAACACCGGGGAGCTGTTTTTT
>TRBJ2-1|NA|TRBV7-6|NA
CASSFSSNEQFF
TGTGCCAGCAGCTTCTCGAGTAATGAGCAGTTCTTC
>TRBJ2-5|NA|TRBV11-2|NA
CASSLAGTQYF
TGTGCCAGCAGCCTTGCGGGGACCCAGTACTTC
>TRBJ1-3|NA|TRBV7-2|NA
CASRLGGQSSGNTIYF
TGTGCCAGCAGGTTGGGGGGGCAGAGCTCTGGAAACACCATATATTTT
>TRBJ1-1|few|TRBV19|NA
CASSIGNTEAFF
TGTGCCAGTAGTATCGGGAACACTGAAGCTTTCTTT
>TRBJ1-4|NA|TRBV2|TRBD1
CASRTTGGGEKLFF
TGTGCCAGCAGGACGACAGGGGGTGGAGAAAAACTGTTTTTT
>TRBJ1-1|NA|TRBV5-1|TRBD1
CASSPTGRFDTEAFF
TGCGCCAGCAGCCCGACAGGGCGCTTTGACACTGAAGCTTTCTTT
>TRBJ2-7|NA|TRBV5-1|NA
CASSLGGFSSYEQYF
TGCGCCAGCAGCTTGGGAGGGTTTTCTTCCTACGAGCAGTACTTC
>TRBJ2-5|NA|TRBV11-2|NA
CASSPGGQLQETQYF
TGTGCCAGCAGCCCCGGGGGGCAGCTCCAAGAGACCCAGTACTTC
>TRBJ2-3|NA|TRBV11-3|TRBD1
CASSPGTGGPDTQYF
TGTGCCAGCAGCCCTGGGACAGGGGGCCCAGATACGCAGTATTTT